This T cell receptor beta chain derives from a study of T-cell reconstitution after alpha-beta-depleted transplantation in children (dated by TCRdb to between 2015 and 2016). As for the study more broadly: Using TCR repertoire profiling, the study followed T-cell immune reconstitution in a quantitative way in children after TCRalphabeta/CD19-depleted allogeneic hematopoietic cell transplantation.

Library construction relied on PCR. The sequencing machine was an Illumina HiSeq 2500. TCR libraries were prepared with molecular barcoding, using unique molecular identifiers to normalize TCRbeta repertoire quantification. TCRdb reran the public reads through fastp at Q25 and MiXCR, keeping productive beta chains. Every distinct CDR3 protein forms one entry, paired with its most common genes and DNA. This sample gives around 500,000 distinct CDR3 sequences in total; 12% of them show up just once. The ten largest clones represent about 5.6% of the sample. CDR1 and CDR2 are drawn from the germline V gene: SGHDT, YYEEEE. V loses 2 bases, J loses 9 bases, and the germline ends lie 18 bases apart. Counted from cysteine to phenylalanine, this CDR3 has 15 amino acids. Kept here is only the CDR3 DNA, which spans 45 bases and is read in frame from base 1. There are a few counts of this clonotype. The target of this receptor is not known. Per-nucleotide qualities are absent, and no much larger clonotype sits a single base away.

Sequencing was performed on PBMCs from the stem cell graft donor, taken from the stem cell graft. The sequence links TRBV5-6 to TRBJ2-1; the D gene is perhaps TRBD2, on 7 matching bases. The receptor was derived from a human donor who donated a stem cell graft to a child with combined immunodeficiency. The CDR3 region reads CASSFWGGASGEQFF. The DNA is as follows: TGTGCCAGCAGCTTTTGGGGGGGCGCATCTGGTGAGCAGTTCTTC.